Listed below are T cell receptor beta chains from one sample, sequenced in a study of beta chain features in type 1 diabetes. The data were produced by immunoSEQ multiplex PCR, yet TCRdb's version contains in-frame clones alone and is incomplete. The sample holds a few hundred thousand clones; around a tenth are singletons and the top ten take approximately 0.6%. Sequencing was done on a sample of central memory CD4+ T cells from blood. These receptors were obtained from a man under 40 with type 1 diabetes. The CDR3 runs from the conserved cysteine through the conserved F or W. A D gene is named only where the DNA matches it firmly. Clone size is shown for a subset of rows, as once, few, many or a class of expanded clone.

>TRBJ1-1|few|.|TRBV28
CASSPATYTEAFF
TGTGCCAGCAGTCCCGCGACCTACACTGAAGCTTTCTTT
>TRBJ1-1|.|TRBD1|TRBV5-1
CASSRDRAEAFF
TGCGCCAGCAGCCGGGACAGGGCTGAAGCTTTCTTT
>TRBJ2-7|few|.|TRBV7-6
CASSSTTARGEREQYF
TGTGCCAGCAGCTCCACAACAGCTAGGGGGGAGCGTGAGCAGTACTTC
>TRBJ1-2|.|TRBD1|TRBV2
CASYGRGTGYTF
TGTGCCAGCTATGGCAGGGGGACGGGCTACACCTTC
>TRBJ1-1|many|.|TRBV10-3
CAIAENTEAFF
TGTGCCATCGCAGAGAACACTGAAGCTTTCTTT
>TRBJ1-4|.|TRBD1|TRBV7-9
CASSLDRGSEKLFF
TGTGCCAGCAGCCTGGACAGGGGATCGGAAAAACTGTTTTTT
>TRBJ2-5|few|.|TRBV5-1
CASSLQVQETQYF
TGCGCCAGCAGCTTACAAGTGCAAGAGACCCAGTACTTC
>TRBJ2-7|few|TRBD1|TRBV14
CASSRQLGQGFYEQYF
TGTGCCAGCAGCCGCCAATTGGGACAGGGTTTCTACGAGCAGTACTTC
>TRBJ1-5|.|TRBD1|TRBV6-6
CASGLNRGGQPQHF
TGTGCCAGCGGATTAAACAGGGGTGGTCAGCCCCAGCATTTT
>TRBJ2-1|few|.|TRBV7-3
CASSLRARGDNEQFF
TGTGCCAGCAGCCTCCGGGCCAGGGGAGACAATGAGCAGTTCTTC
>TRBJ1-6|few|TRBD1|TRBV11-1
CASSFRQGYNSPLHF
TGTGCCAGCAGCTTTCGACAGGGGTATAATTCACCCCTCCACTTT
>TRBJ2-3|few|TRBD1|TRBV18
CASSRGGFPTDTQYF
TGTGCCAGCTCGCGAGGGGGCTTCCCCACAGATACGCAGTATTTT
>TRBJ1-5|few|.|TRBV6-5
CASSYDPEQPQHF
TGTGCCAGCAGTTACGACCCTGAGCAGCCCCAGCATTTT
>TRBJ1-1|few|.|TRBV28
CASSLSFNGGVNTEAFF
TGTGCCAGCAGTTTATCGTTCAACGGGGGGGTAAACACTGAAGCTTTCTTT
>TRBJ2-1|few|.|TRBV6-5
CASSLSGWREQFF
TGTGCCAGCAGTCTAAGCGGCTGGAGGGAGCAGTTCTTC
>TRBJ2-7|.|TRBD2|TRBV6-5
CASSGLAGAHEQYF
TGTGCCAGCAGTGGACTAGCGGGAGCACACGAGCAGTACTTC
>TRBJ2-7|.|TRBD2|TRBV7-9
CASRENRDAGTSVSYEQYF
TGTGCCAGCAGGGAAAACCGGGACGCCGGGACTAGCGTCTCCTACGAGCAGTACTTC
>TRBJ2-1|.|TRBD2|TRBV4-1
CASSQRASSGNEQFF
TGCGCCAGCAGCCAACGGGCATCTAGCGGCAATGAGCAGTTCTTC
>TRBJ1-1|.|.|TRBV7-2
CAGLDIMNTEAFF
TGTGCCGGGTTGGACATTATGAACACTGAAGCTTTCTTT
>TRBJ2-1|few|.|TRBV7-6
CASSIGQINEQFF
TGTGCCAGCAGCATCGGACAGATCAATGAGCAGTTCTTC
>TRBJ1-5|few|.|TRBV28
CASSFGNQPQHF
TGTGCCAGCAGTTTTGGGAATCAGCCCCAGCATTTT
>TRBJ2-5|.|.|TRBV27
CASTLSGGGEQYF
TGTGCCAGCACCCTAAGTGGTGGAGGGGAGCAGTACTTC
>TRBJ2-3|.|.|TRBV15
CATSARGRADTQYF
TGTGCCACCAGCGCGCGGGGCCGTGCAGATACGCAGTATTTT
>TRBJ2-5|few|TRBD2|TRBV12-5
CASGLGAGETQYF
TGTGCTAGTGGTTTGGGAGCGGGGGAGACCCAGTACTTC
>TRBJ2-7|.|.|TRBV30
CAWSRGFEQYF
TGTGCCTGGAGTAGGGGTTTCGAGCAGTACTTC
>TRBJ2-6|.|.|TRBV29-1
CSVRSGANVLTF
TGCAGCGTTCGCTCTGGGGCCAACGTCCTGACTTTC
>TRBJ2-2|.|TRBD1|TRBV18
CASSPLTGGTNTGELFF
TGTGCCAGCTCACCCCTGACAGGGGGCACGAACACCGGGGAGCTGTTTTTT
>TRBJ2-6|.|.|TRBV6-1
CASSIPSGANVLTF
TGTGCCAGCTCAATACCCTCTGGGGCCAACGTCCTGACTTTC